This T cell receptor beta chain originates from a study of somatic mutations in cytotoxic T cells in rheumatoid arthritis. Study context: Blood (about 31 ml EDTA) from each patient was taken right after diagnosis, before any treatment.

As to this clone: As yet, its antigen is unknown.

Study results and limitations: TRBV07 showed slight underrepresentation in rheumatoid arthritis patients, unadjusted for multiple comparisons.

Using immunoSEQ multiplex PCR, the repertoire was profiled, and TCRdb retains in-frame clones only, with some absent. The data hold about 2,100 clones, with 85% observed a single time. The CDR3 contains 17 residues. V gave up 4 bases and J gave up 2 bases; unmatched junction bases: 9. CDR1 is MGHRA, CDR2 YSYEKL, per germline. The chain carries TRBV4-1 and TRBJ2-3; 10 bases agree with TRBD2. Material for sequencing was CD8+ T cells sorted from blood. The sequence was obtained from a man aged 55 to 70 with rheumatoid arthritis. The DNA of the CDR3 is TGCGCCAGCAGCCCCCTGAGAACTAGCGGGGACACAGATACGCAGTATTTT. Protein: CASSPLRTSGDTDTQYF.